A selection of T cell receptor beta chains follows, all from one sample in a study of cytomegalovirus exposure and HLA in healthy donors. Repertoires were generated with immunoSEQ multiplex PCR, while TCRdb's copy carries only in-frame clones and drops some. Of a few hundred thousand clones in the sample, over 70% are singletons; the top ten hold less than 9%. Sequenced material: PBMCs. The receptors come from a woman aged 55-69 years in good health and CMV-seropositive. Both conserved end residues are part of each CDR3. Fields, in order: J gene, CDR3 length, clone size, D gene, V gene, CDR3 DNA, CDR3 protein. A D gene is named only where the DNA matches it firmly. A clone size is listed for some rows: how often the clone was seen (once, few, many), or a class if it is expanded.

J: TRBJ2-1; length: 17; size: NA; D: TRBD2; V: TRBV7-3; DNA: TGTGCCAGCAGCCCTTCTGGACTAGCGGGAGGTGGCGGTGAGCAGTTCTTC; CDR3: CASSPSGLAGGGGEQFF
J: TRBJ2-5; length: 16; size: NA; D: TRBD2; V: TRBV5-1; DNA: TGCGCCAGCAGCTTGGGAATAGCGGGATACCAAGAGACCCAGTACTTC; CDR3: CASSLGIAGYQETQYF
J: TRBJ2-2; length: 15; size: NA; D: TRBD2; V: TRBV6-1; DNA: TGTGCCAGCAGCCGCCTAGCGGGAGATACCGGGGAGCTGTTTTTT; CDR3: CASSRLAGDTGELFF
J: TRBJ2-1; length: 12; size: NA; D: NA; V: TRBV28; DNA: TGTGCCAGCAGTGGGGCGCTTAATGAGCAGTTCTTC; CDR3: CASSGALNEQFF
J: TRBJ2-1; length: 16; size: few; D: TRBD2; V: TRBV11-2; DNA: TGTGCCAGCAGCCGACTAGCGGGAGGAGGACACAATGAGCAGTTCTTC; CDR3: CASSRLAGGGHNEQFF
J: TRBJ2-5; length: 15; size: NA; D: TRBD2; V: TRBV9; DNA: TGTGCCAGCAGCTCTCGGACTAGCGGGAGAGAGACCCAGTACTTC; CDR3: CASSSRTSGRETQYF
J: TRBJ2-7; length: 14; size: NA; D: TRBD1; V: TRBV27; DNA: TGTGCCAGCAGTTTATCGGGACAGGCGGACGAGCAGTACTTC; CDR3: CASSLSGQADEQYF
J: TRBJ2-7; length: 16; size: few; D: TRBD2; V: TRBV14; DNA: TGTGCCAGCAGCCCAGCGGGCGGGAGGGCCCACTACGAGCAGTACTTC; CDR3: CASSPAGGRAHYEQYF
J: TRBJ2-7; length: 14; size: NA; D: NA; V: TRBV7-9; DNA: TGTGCCAGCAGCTTAGGAGGCGCCTCCTACGAGCAGTACTTC; CDR3: CASSLGGASYEQYF
J: TRBJ1-2; length: 15; size: NA; D: NA; V: TRBV4-2; DNA: TGTGCCAGCAGCCAAGCAGGCACTAGGAACTATGGCTACACCTTC; CDR3: CASSQAGTRNYGYTF
J: TRBJ1-1; length: 13; size: NA; D: TRBD1; V: TRBV18; DNA: TGTGCCAGCTCACCCCGAACAGGGGTAGAAGCTTTCTTT; CDR3: CASSPRTGVEAFF
J: TRBJ1-5; length: 14; size: NA; D: TRBD1; V: TRBV5-8; DNA: TGTGCCAGCAGTTCACAGGGGGCAAATCAGCCCCAGCATTTT; CDR3: CASSSQGANQPQHF
J: TRBJ2-1; length: 16; size: NA; D: TRBD1; V: TRBV11-3; DNA: TGTGCCAGCAGCCCAGGGACAGGGGGAGCCTACAATGAGCAGTTCTTC; CDR3: CASSPGTGGAYNEQFF
J: TRBJ1-1; length: 15; size: NA; D: TRBD1; V: TRBV6-5; DNA: TGTGCCAGCAGGCAACGGACAGGGAGAAACACTGAAGCTTCCTTT; CDR3: CASRQRTGRNTEASF
J: TRBJ1-2; length: 15; size: NA; D: TRBD1; V: TRBV5-5; DNA: TGTGCCAGCAGCTTGTTGGGACAGGGGATAGGAGGCTACACCTTC; CDR3: CASSLLGQGIGGYTF
J: TRBJ2-2; length: 14; size: NA; D: NA; V: TRBV5-4; DNA: TGTGCCAGCAGGAGTCTGGGGGCGGTCGGGGAGCTGTTTTTT; CDR3: CASRSLGAVGELFF
J: TRBJ2-3; length: 14; size: NA; D: NA; V: TRBV18; DNA: TGTGCCAGCTCACCAAGAGTCGCAACAGATACGCAGTATTTT; CDR3: CASSPRVATDTQYF
J: TRBJ2-3; length: 16; size: NA; D: NA; V: TRBV5-6; DNA: TGTGCCAGCAGCTTGAGGCTAGTTGGTGGGACAGATACGCAGTATTTT; CDR3: CASSLRLVGGTDTQYF
J: TRBJ1-4; length: 18; size: NA; D: TRBD1; V: TRBV4-1; DNA: TGCGCCAGCATGGGCCGGGACAGGGGGAGGATAGCTAATGAAAAACTGTTTTTT; CDR3: CASMGRDRGRIANEKLFF
J: TRBJ1-2; length: 13; size: few; D: TRBD1; V: TRBV29-1; DNA: TGCAGCGTTGAGGTAGGGGGCATGCATGGCTACACCTTC; CDR3: CSVEVGGMHGYTF
J: TRBJ2-1; length: 16; size: few; D: NA; V: TRBV7-6; DNA: TGTGCCAGCAGCCCGAAGCAGGGGAGCTCCTACAATGAGCAGTTCTTC; CDR3: CASSPKQGSSYNEQFF
J: TRBJ2-6; length: 16; size: NA; D: NA; V: TRBV15; DNA: TGTGCCACCAGCACCCGGGGGTCTCCTGGGGCCAACGTCCTGACTTTC; CDR3: CATSTRGSPGANVLTF
J: TRBJ1-6; length: 14; size: NA; D: NA; V: TRBV30; DNA: TGTGCCTGGAGCCCCGGGACTGCAAATTCACCCCTCCACTTT; CDR3: CAWSPGTANSPLHF
J: TRBJ1-2; length: 13; size: few; D: TRBD1; V: TRBV28; DNA: TGTGCCAGCAGAGAGACAGGGAACTATGGCTACACCTTC; CDR3: CASRETGNYGYTF
J: TRBJ2-5; length: 16; size: NA; D: TRBD2; V: TRBV7-9; DNA: TGTGCCAGCAGCTTAAGCACTAGCGGGAGGGGGGAGACCCAGTACTTC; CDR3: CASSLSTSGRGETQYF
J: TRBJ1-2; length: 13; size: NA; D: NA; V: TRBV29-1; DNA: TGCAGCGCACTACCAGGGTCTAACTATGGCTACACCTTC; CDR3: CSALPGSNYGYTF
J: TRBJ2-1; length: 16; size: NA; D: TRBD2; V: TRBV18; DNA: TGTGCCAGCTCACCACCCTCGCGGGAGGGGTACAATGAGCAGTTCTTC; CDR3: CASSPPSREGYNEQFF
J: TRBJ1-4; length: 11; size: NA; D: NA; V: TRBV19; DNA: TGTGCCACCCTATGGGGCGAAAAACTGTTTTTT; CDR3: CATLWGEKLFF
J: TRBJ2-3; length: 13; size: NA; D: NA; V: TRBV9; DNA: TGTGCCAGCACCGCTAGCGACACAGATACGCAGTATTTT; CDR3: CASTASDTDTQYF
J: TRBJ1-2; length: 14; size: NA; D: NA; V: TRBV4-1; DNA: TGCGCCAGCAGCCAAGACCGGGGAGGGGTTGGCTACACCTTC; CDR3: CASSQDRGGVGYTF
J: TRBJ2-1; length: 12; size: NA; D: NA; V: TRBV19; DNA: TGTGCCAGTCTTTCTCTGTACAGTGAGCAGTTCTTC; CDR3: CASLSLYSEQFF
J: TRBJ1-3; length: 14; size: NA; D: NA; V: TRBV6-1; DNA: TGTGCCAGCAGTGAGCCGACACGGCAAAACACCATATATTTT; CDR3: CASSEPTRQNTIYF
J: TRBJ2-5; length: 19; size: NA; D: NA; V: TRBV5-4; DNA: TGTGCCAGCAGCTTGTTTAGCCAGCTGGGAGTGGTCCACCAAGAGACCCAGTACTTC; CDR3: CASSLFSQLGVVHQETQYF
J: TRBJ2-1; length: 14; size: NA; D: TRBD2; V: TRBV6-6; DNA: TGTGCCAGCAGACTAGCGCAAATCTACAATGAGCAGTTCTTC; CDR3: CASRLAQIYNEQFF
J: TRBJ2-3; length: 13; size: NA; D: NA; V: TRBV7-9; DNA: TGTGCCAGCGGAAACCAAACAGGAGATACGCAGTATTTT; CDR3: CASGNQTGDTQYF
J: TRBJ1-4; length: 13; size: NA; D: TRBD1; V: TRBV18; DNA: TGTGCCAGCTTACGGGGACAGGATGAAAAACTGTTTTTT; CDR3: CASLRGQDEKLFF
J: TRBJ2-1; length: 15; size: NA; D: TRBD2; V: TRBV9; DNA: TGTGCCAGCAGCGACCGGGGACTAGCCCACAATGAGCAGTTCTTC; CDR3: CASSDRGLAHNEQFF
J: TRBJ1-5; length: 18; size: NA; D: TRBD1; V: TRBV10-2; DNA: TGCGCCAGCAGTGAGTACAGGGGGCAAGTGTGGGACAATCAGCCCCAGCATTTT; CDR3: CASSEYRGQVWDNQPQHF
J: TRBJ2-7; length: 14; size: NA; D: TRBD1; V: TRBV2; DNA: TGTGCCAGCAGTCCTCCGGGACAGGGTCACGAGCAGTACTTC; CDR3: CASSPPGQGHEQYF
J: TRBJ2-7; length: 13; size: NA; D: TRBD1; V: TRBV10-1; DNA: TGCGCCAGCAGTGATTGGACAGGGGGCGAGCAGTACTTC; CDR3: CASSDWTGGEQYF
J: TRBJ2-1; length: 18; size: NA; D: TRBD2; V: TRBV4-2; DNA: TGTGCCAGCAGCCAAGAAGGGCCAGTAGCGGGACCGTACAATGAGCAGTTCTTC; CDR3: CASSQEGPVAGPYNEQFF
J: TRBJ1-1; length: 14; size: NA; D: NA; V: TRBV19; DNA: TGTGCCAGTAGTATTAGACGGGTGAACACTGAAGCTTTCTTT; CDR3: CASSIRRVNTEAFF
J: TRBJ1-1; length: 13; size: NA; D: NA; V: TRBV18; DNA: TGTGCCAGCTCACCGCTGGCTAACACTGAAGCTTTCTTT; CDR3: CASSPLANTEAFF
J: TRBJ1-3; length: 15; size: NA; D: TRBD1; V: TRBV5-1; DNA: TGCGCCAGCAGCTTAGACAGGGGGCCCGGAAACACCATATATTTT; CDR3: CASSLDRGPGNTIYF
J: TRBJ2-1; length: 17; size: NA; D: TRBD2; V: TRBV5-1; DNA: TGCGCCAGCAGCTCTGGGGGGCTAGCGGGAGCGCGGAATGAGCAGTTCTTC; CDR3: CASSSGGLAGARNEQFF
J: TRBJ2-2; length: 16; size: once; D: NA; V: TRBV19; DNA: TGTGCCAGTAGTATGGGCGGAGAGGGATCCGCCGGGGAGCTGTTTTTT; CDR3: CASSMGGEGSAGELFF
J: TRBJ1-4; length: 15; size: once; D: NA; V: TRBV4-1; DNA: TGCGCCAGCAGCCAAGTAGCGGGATATAATGAAAAACTGTTTTTT; CDR3: CASSQVAGYNEKLFF
J: TRBJ2-1; length: 15; size: NA; D: TRBD2; V: TRBV19; DNA: TGTGCCAGTAGCCCTATGGGGGGGGTCGGCAATGAGCAGTTCTTC; CDR3: CASSPMGGVGNEQFF
J: TRBJ1-4; length: 15; size: NA; D: NA; V: TRBV18; DNA: TGTGCCAGCTCACGAGGGTTGTCAGTAAATGAAAAACTGTTTTTT; CDR3: CASSRGLSVNEKLFF
J: TRBJ1-2; length: 14; size: NA; D: NA; V: TRBV2; DNA: TGTGCCAGCAGGCGGTCGGGGTTAAACTATGGCTACACCTTC; CDR3: CASRRSGLNYGYTF
J: TRBJ1-5; length: 14; size: NA; D: NA; V: TRBV27; DNA: TGTGCCAGCAGTTTATGGGGGGGGAATCAGCCCCAGCATTTT; CDR3: CASSLWGGNQPQHF
J: TRBJ1-1; length: 13; size: NA; D: NA; V: TRBV5-5; DNA: TGTGCCAGCAGCCAATCAGGGGCCAAGGATGCTTTCTTT; CDR3: CASSQSGAKDAFF
J: TRBJ2-7; length: 14; size: NA; D: NA; V: TRBV7-2; DNA: TGTGCCAGCAGCTTAATCGGTAACTTTCGGGAGCAGTACTTC; CDR3: CASSLIGNFREQYF
J: TRBJ2-7; length: 17; size: NA; D: NA; V: TRBV19; DNA: TGTGCCAGTAGTATCTCGGGCAGGGCCCAAACTGACTACGAGCAGTACTTC; CDR3: CASSISGRAQTDYEQYF
J: TRBJ2-3; length: 15; size: NA; D: NA; V: TRBV2; DNA: TGTGCCAGCAGTCTGGGGGCTGGGGGCACAGATACGCAGTATTTT; CDR3: CASSLGAGGTDTQYF
J: TRBJ1-1; length: 13; size: NA; D: TRBD1; V: TRBV27; DNA: TGTGCCAGCATAAGACAGGGGAGCACTGAAGCTTTCTTT; CDR3: CASIRQGSTEAFF
J: TRBJ2-7; length: 13; size: NA; D: NA; V: TRBV9; DNA: TGTGCCAGCAGCGGGACTATTACCTACGAGCAGTACTTC; CDR3: CASSGTITYEQYF
J: TRBJ2-7; length: 14; size: NA; D: NA; V: TRBV4-1; DNA: TGCGCCAGCAGCCGCGGGGAAACAAACTACGAGCAGTACTTC; CDR3: CASSRGETNYEQYF
J: TRBJ2-1; length: 14; size: once; D: NA; V: TRBV27; DNA: TGTGCCAGCAGTTTTAGCAGCTCCTACAATGAGCAGTTCTTC; CDR3: CASSFSSSYNEQFF
J: TRBJ2-7; length: 14; size: few; D: TRBD2; V: TRBV27; DNA: TGTGCCAGCAGTTTACTAGGACTAGCCGACGAGCAGTACTTC; CDR3: CASSLLGLADEQYF